This T cell receptor beta chain was captured in a study of shared clonotypes between healthy human individuals. Notes on this clone: The target antigen is unknown.

Ten immunoSEQ deep assay plates were used to sequence the DNA of unsorted PBMCs. Sequenced by immunoSEQ multiplex PCR; TCRdb stores in-frame clones only, minus some. The sample has roughly 450,000 clones, around 79% seen once; the top ten hold 10% to 15%. Overall study results and limits: Only a few donors were included, so the genetic and exposure-history diversity represented was limited. Investigators collected only blood, and repertoires in tissues likely differ.

Trimming took 2 bases from V and 5 from J; bases not matched to a gene: 9. This CDR3 comprises 15 residues. Germline values: CDR1 SGHAT, CDR2 FQNNGV. Everyone who donated was a Caucasian adult who lived in Nashville, Tennessee. The sequence derives from a woman aged 40 to 50 in good health. Some clones in this sample may be carry-over from other donors' samples. The genes are TRBV11-2 and TRBJ2-7; 7 bases map to TRBD1. Sample: PBMCs. This chain's CDR3 is CASSLLSTGKHEQYF. The CDR3, as DNA: TGTGCCAGCAGCTTACTCTCGACAGGGAAGCACGAGCAGTACTTC.